This T cell receptor beta chain appears in the sequencing data of a study of shared clonotypes between healthy human individuals. Study overall: Researchers drew samples from two women and three men aged 18 to 49.

CDR1 and CDR2 (germline): SNHLY, FYNNEI. Trimming took off 1 base at V and 3 bases at J, with 10 bases between the two ends. This CDR3 has 14 residues. Over several immunoSEQ plates, each subset's genomic DNA was distributed in even portions. Clones were sequenced by immunoSEQ multiplex PCR, and TCRdb holds only the in-frame ones, with some missing. The sample yields more than 400,000 clones, around 85% seen once. The sequence was obtained from a woman between 40 and 50 years old in good health. Some clones in this sample may be carry-over from other donors' samples. Sequenced sample: PBMCs. The chain combines TRBV2 with TRBJ2-7; TRBD2 is a possible D gene (5 bases). The CDR3 spells CASSEGAVFYEQYF. CDR3 nucleotide sequence: TGTGCCAGCAGTGAAGGAGCGGTTTTCTACGAGCAGTACTTC.